The entry below gives a single T cell receptor beta chain sequence along with its context. Its specificity is unknown. The CDR3 consists of 13 residues. The ends lost 6 bases at V and 4 bases at J; junction bases unmatched: 7. Germline V gene lookup returns CDR1 SQVTM and CDR2 ANQGSEA. This specimen belongs to a study of response to subunit inactivated influenza vaccine. Overall study results and limits: Each seasonal influenza vaccination, the authors suggested, recruits few new T cells.

TCRdb passed the RT-PCR reads through MiXCR, listing each CDR3 protein once. Counted here are some 500,000 distinct CDR3 sequences, 25% occurring once; the ten biggest clones make up approximately 1.9%. The starting material was CD4+ T cells sorted from PBMCs, obtained roughly 5 days after vaccination. V and J are TRBV29-1 and TRBJ1-1; 8 bases agree with TRBD1. This clonotype was sampled from a man between 50 and 59 years old who received an inactivated influenza vaccine. CDR3 DNA: TGCAGCGTACGACAGGGGATGGGCACTGAAGCTTTCTTT. As protein: CSVRQGMGTEAFF.